These T cell receptor beta chains were read from a single sample in a study of blood T cell repertoires in COVID-19. Clones were sequenced by immunoSEQ multiplex PCR, and TCRdb holds only the in-frame ones, with some missing. The sample includes about 400,000 clones, 80% to 90% of them seen just once. Material: peripheral blood. The source of these receptors is a woman aged 25 to 39 with active or convalescent COVID-19. Each CDR3 is given with its conserved first and last residue. A D gene is named only where the DNA matches it firmly. Clone size is not always given. Where it is, it says once, few, many or a class for expanded clones.

TRBV6-5	.	TRBJ2-7	TRBD1	TGTGCCAGCAGCCGGGACAGATACTACGAGCAGTACTTC	CASSRDRYYEQYF
TRBV6-4	.	TRBJ2-4	TRBD1	TGTGCCAGCAGTGACTCAAACAGGGGTCCGGCCAAAAACATTCAGTACTTC	CASSDSNRGPAKNIQYF
TRBV2	.	TRBJ1-2	.	TGTGCCAGCAGCGCCGGGACACGTGGCTACACCTTC	CASSAGTRGYTF
TRBV28	.	TRBJ1-5	.	TGTGCCAGCACCCACAGGACATCTAGCAATCAGCCCCAGCATTTT	CASTHRTSSNQPQHF
TRBV3-1/TRBV3-2	.	TRBJ1-1	.	TGTGCCAGCAGCCAACCTCAACCCAGGGCTGAAGCTTTCTTT	CASSQPQPRAEAFF
TRBV9	.	TRBJ1-1	TRBD1	TGTGCCAGCAGCGTAGAACAGGGGAAGGGGAACACTGAAGCTTTCTTT	CASSVEQGKGNTEAFF
TRBV7-9	.	TRBJ2-5	.	TGTGCCAGCAGGGAGTTGGAGACCCAGTACTTC	CASRELETQYF
TRBV3-1/TRBV3-2	once	TRBJ1-6	.	TGTGCCAGCAGCCCCCCGGGACAAATATCACCCCTCCACTTT	CASSPPGQISPLHF
TRBV15	.	TRBJ1-2	.	TGTGCCACCAGCACCGGTGCACTGTCCCTATACTATGGCTACACCTTC	CATSTGALSLYYGYTF
TRBV5-1	.	TRBJ2-2	.	TGCGCCAGCAGCTTGGCCCAGTTTTGGTTGGCGGCCGGGGAGCTGTTTTTT	CASSLAQFWLAAGELFF
TRBV6-6	.	TRBJ1-6	.	TGTGCCAGCAGTTACTCTTCAGAACTGGGAGGTTCACCCCTCCACTTT	CASSYSSELGGSPLHF
TRBV7-9	.	TRBJ1-1	.	TGTGCCAGCAGCTTAATCGACACCACTGAAGCTTTCTTT	CASSLIDTTEAFF
TRBV18	.	TRBJ2-3	.	TGTGCCAGCTCACCAGTATTCCCCACAGATACGCAGTATTTT	CASSPVFPTDTQYF
TRBV10-3	.	TRBJ1-2	TRBD1	TGTGCCATCAGTGATTCGGGACAGGGGGCGGGAGGCTACACCTTC	CAISDSGQGAGGYTF
TRBV2	.	TRBJ2-7	TRBD1	TGTGCCAGCAGTCCCGTGACAGGGATGTACGAGCAGTACTTC	CASSPVTGMYEQYF
TRBV2	.	TRBJ1-6	TRBD1	TGTGCCAGCGCCGGGACAGCGGATAATTCACCCCTCCACTTT	CASAGTADNSPLHF
TRBV19	.	TRBJ1-4	.	TGTGCCAGTAGTATCACGCAGAAAAATGAAAAACTGTTTTTT	CASSITQKNEKLFF
TRBV7-8	.	TRBJ2-6	.	TGTGCCAGCAGCTTCGGAGCTCCTGGGGCCAACGTCCTGACTTTC	CASSFGAPGANVLTF
TRBV2	.	TRBJ1-4	TRBD1	TGTGCCAGCACCCCGGACAGGGCGGCTGAAAAACTGTTTTTT	CASTPDRAAEKLFF
TRBV7-9	.	TRBJ1-2	TRBD1	TGTGCCAGCAGCTTAGTTGGACAGGGGAATGGCTACACCTTC	CASSLVGQGNGYTF
TRBV21-1	.	TRBJ1-5	.	TGTGCCAGCAGTCCAGGACAGATTAATAGCAATCAGCCCCAGCATTTT	CASSPGQINSNQPQHF
TRBV7-8	.	TRBJ2-7	.	TGTGCCAGCAGCTTAGGTCTCCGAGGTCTCTACGAGCAGTACTTC	CASSLGLRGLYEQYF
TRBV18	.	TRBJ1-3	.	TGTGCCAGCTCATCGGGCACCGGGGGTACTGGAAACACCATATATTTT	CASSSGTGGTGNTIYF
TRBV9	.	TRBJ1-2	.	TGTGCCAGCAGCGTAGGAGGAGAGAGGAACTATGGCTACACCTTC	CASSVGGERNYGYTF
TRBV5-1	once	TRBJ2-7	TRBD2	TGCGCCAGCAGCTTGGTGGCTAGCGGGAAATACGAGCAGTACTTC	CASSLVASGKYEQYF
TRBV13	.	TRBJ1-2	.	TGTGCCAGCAGCTTACTGCAGTATGGCTACACCTTC	CASSLLQYGYTF
TRBV3-1/TRBV3-2	.	TRBJ2-3	TRBD2	TGTGCCAGCAGCCAAGAATGGCGGGGGGGCAATACGCAGTATTTT	CASSQEWRGGNTQYF
TRBV25-1	.	TRBJ2-1	TRBD1	TGTGCCAGCAGTCCTCGACAGGGTATGAACAATGAGCAGTTCTTC	CASSPRQGMNNEQFF
TRBV24-1	.	TRBJ2-7	TRBD2	TGTGCCACCAGTGAATCACTAGCGGACTCCCACTACGAGCAGTACTTC	CATSESLADSHYEQYF
TRBV10-2	few	TRBJ1-4	.	TGCGCCAGCAGTGAACCATCAGGGTGGGGTGAAAAACTGTTTTTT	CASSEPSGWGEKLFF
TRBV3-1/TRBV3-2	.	TRBJ2-1	TRBD2	TGTGCCAGCAGCCAAGTCCCCGGGACTAGCGTAGACAATGAGCAGTTCTTC	CASSQVPGTSVDNEQFF
TRBV6-1	.	TRBJ1-2	TRBD1	TGTGCCAGCAGTGCATTAGCCGGACAGGGGAACTATGGCTACACCTTC	CASSALAGQGNYGYTF
TRBV29-1	.	TRBJ2-3	.	TGCAGCCCCGGGGGACCCACAGATACGCAGTATTTT	CSPGGPTDTQYF
TRBV4-2	.	TRBJ2-3	.	TGTGCCAGCAGCCAAGGAGGATTCCGCGGGGGCACAGATACGCAGTATTTT	CASSQGGFRGGTDTQYF
TRBV29-1	.	TRBJ2-2	TRBD2	TGCAGCGTAGTGATGCGGGGGGCGGCCGGGGAGCTGTTTTTT	CSVVMRGAAGELFF
TRBV15	.	TRBJ1-5	.	TGTGCCACCAGCAGAGTCAACAGGGACAATCAGCCCCAGCATTTT	CATSRVNRDNQPQHF
TRBV27	.	TRBJ1-6	.	TGTGCCAGCAGTTTATTTCAGGCTAATTCACCCCTCCACTTT	CASSLFQANSPLHF
TRBV18	.	TRBJ2-6	TRBD1	TGTGCCAGCTCACCACGTCTTCGGGACAGGGGGCCTGGGGCCAACGTCCTGACTTTC	CASSPRLRDRGPGANVLTF
TRBV13	.	TRBJ1-2	.	TGTGCCAGCAGCGCGGGACGGAACTATGGCTACACCTTC	CASSAGRNYGYTF
TRBV7-9	few	TRBJ2-3	.	TGTGCCAGCAGCCGGGACATCAATACGCAGTATTTT	CASSRDINTQYF
TRBV15	few	TRBJ1-5	.	TGTGCCACCAGCAGAGATAGTGGGAGGGATGGCAATCAGCCCCAGCATTTT	CATSRDSGRDGNQPQHF
TRBV6-5	.	TRBJ1-6	.	TGTGCCAGCAGTTACACAGGGTATAATTCACCCCTCCACTTT	CASSYTGYNSPLHF
TRBV21-1	.	TRBJ2-7	.	TGTGCCAGCAGCAAATTGGAAGGGGACTACGAGCAGTACTTC	CASSKLEGDYEQYF
TRBV5-1	.	TRBJ2-5	.	TGCGCCAGCACCAGGGGGGCTAGCGTCCAAGAGACCCAGTACTTC	CASTRGASVQETQYF
TRBV29-1	few	TRBJ1-1	TRBD1	TGCAGCGCAGGGGGATACAGGGGGCAGGAGAACACTGAAGCTTTCTTT	CSAGGYRGQENTEAFF
TRBV7-9	.	TRBJ2-5	TRBD1	TGTGCCAGCAGCACCAGGACAGGTCGCCAAGAGACCCAGTACTTC	CASSTRTGRQETQYF
TRBV11-3	.	TRBJ1-1	TRBD1	TGTGCCAGCAGCTTAGCTGGGACAGGGATAGCTTTCTTT	CASSLAGTGIAFF